One and the same sample provided the 5 T cell receptor beta chains below, sequenced in a study of blood T cell repertoires in COVID-19. The table came from immunoSEQ multiplex PCR; TCRdb's copy has only in-frame clones and leaves some out. The profile shows about 170,000 clones, 83% of them singletons. The sequenced material came from peripheral blood. The receptors derive from a woman in her sixties or seventies who had recovered from COVID-19.

The rearrangement joins TRBV7-9 to TRBJ1-2, with TRBD1 matching over 8 bases. Losses at the gene ends were 4 bases for V and 8 bases for J; bases not matched to a gene: 6. Germline values: CDR1 SEHNR, CDR2 FQNEAQ (reference sequence). The CDR3 has 13 residues. The CDR3 region has the DNA TGTGCCAGCAGCTCCGACAGGGGAAGCGGCTACACCTTC. Its translation is CASSSDRGSGYTF.

CDR3 coding DNA: TGTGCCAGCAGCTTAACAGGGTTTATGAACACTGAAGCTTTCTTT. Its translation is CASSLTGFMNTEAFF. The gene calls are TRBV7-2 and TRBJ1-1; maybe TRBD1 (6 bases). The V end was cut by 2 bases, the J end by 0 bases, with 10 bases between. This CDR3 comprises 15 residues. Germline CDR1 and CDR2: SGHTA and FQGNSA.

V usage is TRBV11-2 and J usage is TRBJ1-4; possible D gene TRBD1, 5 bases. V lost 3 bases to trimming and J lost 10 bases, with 21 bases between them. Per the germline V gene, CDR1 is SGHAT and CDR2 is FQNNGV. CDR3 length equals 16 residues. The CDR3: CASSFPRRQGGGKLFF. The CDR3 DNA sequence: TGTGCCAGCAGCTTCCCCAGGAGGCAGGGAGGAGGAAAACTGTTTTTT.

V gene TRBV4-1 combines with J gene TRBJ2-7; TRBD1 matches at 9 bases. Germline loops: CDR1 MGHRA, CDR2 YSYEKL. The CDR3 is 14 residues long. Trimming cost V 6 bases and J 3 bases; bases outside gene matches: 6. DNA of the CDR3: TGCGCCAGCAGTCATCGACAGGGGGACTACGAGCAGTACTTC. Encoded protein: CASSHRQGDYEQYF.

The genes are TRBV24-1 and TRBJ2-1, with D tentatively TRBD2 (6 bases). This CDR3 spans 14 amino acids. Germline V gene sequence: CDR1 KGHDR, CDR2 SFDVKD. The ends were cut back, 4 bases at V and 5 bases at J, with 11 bases in the middle. The CDR3: CATSDPTRNNEQFF. The CDR3 coding sequence is TGTGCCACCAGTGACCCGACTAGAAACAATGAGCAGTTCTTC.